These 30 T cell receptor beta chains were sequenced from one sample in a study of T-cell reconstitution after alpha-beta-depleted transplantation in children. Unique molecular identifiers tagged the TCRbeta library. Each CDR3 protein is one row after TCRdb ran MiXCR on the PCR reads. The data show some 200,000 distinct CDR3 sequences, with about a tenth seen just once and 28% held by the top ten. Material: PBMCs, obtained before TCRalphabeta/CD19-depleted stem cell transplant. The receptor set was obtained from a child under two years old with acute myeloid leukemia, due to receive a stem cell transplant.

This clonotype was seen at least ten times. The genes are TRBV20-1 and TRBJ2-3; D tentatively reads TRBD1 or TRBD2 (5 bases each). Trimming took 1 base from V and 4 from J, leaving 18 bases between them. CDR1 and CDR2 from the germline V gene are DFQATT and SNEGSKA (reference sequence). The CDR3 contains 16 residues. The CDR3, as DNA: TGCAGTGCTAGAGGGGACCTACGTCATAAACCAGATACGCAGTATTTT. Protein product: CSARGDLRHKPDTQYF.

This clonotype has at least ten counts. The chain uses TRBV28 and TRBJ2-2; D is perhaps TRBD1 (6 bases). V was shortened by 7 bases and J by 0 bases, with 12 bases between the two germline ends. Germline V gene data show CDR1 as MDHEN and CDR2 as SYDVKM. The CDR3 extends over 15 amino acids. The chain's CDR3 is CASTMGASNTGELFF. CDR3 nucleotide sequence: TGTGCCAGCACCATGGGGGCTTCGAACACCGGGGAGCTGTTTTTT.

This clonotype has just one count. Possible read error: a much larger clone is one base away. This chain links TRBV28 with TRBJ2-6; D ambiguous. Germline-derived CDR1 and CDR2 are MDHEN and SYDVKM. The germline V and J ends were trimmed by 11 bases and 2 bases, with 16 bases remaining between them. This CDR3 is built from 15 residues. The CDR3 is CAGKDADAGANVLTF. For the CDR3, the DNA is TGTGCCGGCAAAGACGCAGATGCTGGGGCCAACGTCCTGACTTTC.

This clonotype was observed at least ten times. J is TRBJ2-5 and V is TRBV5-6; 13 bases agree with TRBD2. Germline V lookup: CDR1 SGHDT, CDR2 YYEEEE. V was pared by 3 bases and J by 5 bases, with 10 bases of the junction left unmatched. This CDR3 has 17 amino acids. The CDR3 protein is CASSSPTSGGKEETQYF. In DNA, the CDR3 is TGTGCCAGCAGCTCGCCGACTAGCGGGGGGAAGGAGGAGACCCAGTACTTC.

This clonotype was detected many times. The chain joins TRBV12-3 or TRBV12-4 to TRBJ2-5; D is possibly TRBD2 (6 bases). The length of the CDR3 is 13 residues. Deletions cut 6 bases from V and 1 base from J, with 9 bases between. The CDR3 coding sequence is TGTGCCAGCAGACGGGACTTCCAAGAGACCCAGTACTTC. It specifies CASRRDFQETQYF.

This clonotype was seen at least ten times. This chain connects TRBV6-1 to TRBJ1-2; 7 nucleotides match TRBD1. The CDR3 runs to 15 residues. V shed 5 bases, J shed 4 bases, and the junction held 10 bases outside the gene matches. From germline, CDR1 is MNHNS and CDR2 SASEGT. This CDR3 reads CASSTVDRVGYGYTF. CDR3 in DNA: TGTGCCAGCAGTACCGTTGACAGGGTTGGCTATGGCTACACCTTC.

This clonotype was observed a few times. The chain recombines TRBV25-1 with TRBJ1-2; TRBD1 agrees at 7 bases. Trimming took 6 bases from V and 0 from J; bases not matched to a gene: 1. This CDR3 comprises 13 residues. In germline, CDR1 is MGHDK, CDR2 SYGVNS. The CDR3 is CASRDRANYGYTF. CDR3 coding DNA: TGTGCCAGCAGAGACAGGGCTAACTATGGCTACACCTTC.

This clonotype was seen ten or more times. The CDR3 region is CASSQARPGGWYEQYF. CDR3 bases: TGTGCCAGCAGCCAAGCCCGACCGGGTGGTTGGTACGAGCAGTACTTC. The chain recombines TRBV4-2 with TRBJ2-7; no reliable D call. The germline CDR1 and CDR2 sequences are LGHNA and YNFKEQ. The CDR3 has 16 amino acids. V lost 1 base, J lost 4 bases, and 17 bases lay in between.

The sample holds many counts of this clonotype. The DNA of the CDR3 is TGTGCCAGCAGTTTACGTCTAGCCGAGACCCAGTACTTC. Protein: CASSLRLAETQYF. The gene calls are TRBV12-3 or TRBV12-4 and TRBJ2-5; maybe TRBD2 (5 bases). The CDR3 consists of 13 residues. V was cut by 2 bases and J by 5 bases, with 9 bases left in between.

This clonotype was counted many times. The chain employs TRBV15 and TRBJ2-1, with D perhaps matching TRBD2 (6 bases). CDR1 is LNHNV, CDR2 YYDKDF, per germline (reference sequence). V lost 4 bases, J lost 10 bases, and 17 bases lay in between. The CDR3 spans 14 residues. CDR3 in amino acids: CATSIPGGRTEQFF. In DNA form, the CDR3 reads TGTGCCACCAGCATCCCCGGAGGGAGGACCGAGCAGTTCTTC. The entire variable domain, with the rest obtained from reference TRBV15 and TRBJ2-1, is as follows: DAMVIQNPRYQVTQFGKPVTLSCSQTLNHNVMYWYQQKSSQAPKLLFHYYDKDFNNEADTPDNFQSRRPNTSFCFLDIRSPGLGDTAMYLCATSIPGGRTEQFFGPGTRLTVL.

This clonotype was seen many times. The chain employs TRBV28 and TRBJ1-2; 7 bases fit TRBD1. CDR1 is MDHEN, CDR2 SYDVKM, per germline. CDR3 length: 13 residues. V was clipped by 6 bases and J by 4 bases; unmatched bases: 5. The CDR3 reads CASRSGQTYGYTF. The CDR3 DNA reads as TGTGCCAGCAGATCGGGACAGACCTATGGCTACACCTTC.

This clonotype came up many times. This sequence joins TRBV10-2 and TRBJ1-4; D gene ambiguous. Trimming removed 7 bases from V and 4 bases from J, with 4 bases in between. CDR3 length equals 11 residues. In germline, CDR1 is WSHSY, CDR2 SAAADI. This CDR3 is CASTNNEKLFF. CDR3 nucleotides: TGCGCCAGCACCAATAATGAAAAACTGTTTTTT.

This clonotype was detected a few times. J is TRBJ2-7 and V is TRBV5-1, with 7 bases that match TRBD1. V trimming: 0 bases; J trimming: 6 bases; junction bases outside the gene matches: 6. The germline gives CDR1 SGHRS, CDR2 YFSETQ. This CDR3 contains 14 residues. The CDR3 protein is CASSLGQGGGEQYF. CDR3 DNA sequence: TGCGCCAGCAGCTTGGGACAGGGCGGTGGCGAGCAGTACTTC.

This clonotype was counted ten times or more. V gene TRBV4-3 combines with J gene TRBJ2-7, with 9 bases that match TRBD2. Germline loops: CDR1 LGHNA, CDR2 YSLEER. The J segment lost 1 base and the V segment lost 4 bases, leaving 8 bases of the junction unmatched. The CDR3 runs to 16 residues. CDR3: CASSPELAGLSYEQYF. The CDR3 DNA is TGCGCCAGCAGCCCGGAACTAGCGGGTCTGTCCTACGAGCAGTACTTC.

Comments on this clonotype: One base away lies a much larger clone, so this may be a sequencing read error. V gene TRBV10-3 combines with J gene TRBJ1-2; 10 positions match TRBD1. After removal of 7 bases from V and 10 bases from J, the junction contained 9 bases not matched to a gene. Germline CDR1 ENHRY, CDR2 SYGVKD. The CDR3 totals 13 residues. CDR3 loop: CAITWTGGHAYTF. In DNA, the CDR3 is TGTGCCATCACCTGGACAGGGGGTCATGCCTACACCTTC.

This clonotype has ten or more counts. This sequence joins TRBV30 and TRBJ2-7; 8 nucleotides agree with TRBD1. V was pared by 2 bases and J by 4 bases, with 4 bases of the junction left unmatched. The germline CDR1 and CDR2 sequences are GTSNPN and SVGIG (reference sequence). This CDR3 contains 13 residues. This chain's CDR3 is CAWSPDREYEQYF. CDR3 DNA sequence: TGTGCCTGGAGTCCGGACAGGGAATACGAGCAGTACTTC. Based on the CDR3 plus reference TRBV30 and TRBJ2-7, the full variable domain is SQTIHQWPATLVQPVGSPLSLECTVEGTSNPNLYWYRQAAGRGLQLLFYSVGIGQISSEVPQNLSASRPQDRQFILSSKKLLLSDSGFYLCAWSPDREYEQYFGPGTRLTVT.

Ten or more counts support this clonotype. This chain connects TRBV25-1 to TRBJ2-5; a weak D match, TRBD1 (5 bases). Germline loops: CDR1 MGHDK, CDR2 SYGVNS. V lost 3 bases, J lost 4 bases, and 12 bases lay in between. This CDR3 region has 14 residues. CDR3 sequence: CASSDRVTPETQYF. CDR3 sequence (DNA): TGTGCCAGCAGTGACAGGGTAACGCCAGAGACCCAGTACTTC.

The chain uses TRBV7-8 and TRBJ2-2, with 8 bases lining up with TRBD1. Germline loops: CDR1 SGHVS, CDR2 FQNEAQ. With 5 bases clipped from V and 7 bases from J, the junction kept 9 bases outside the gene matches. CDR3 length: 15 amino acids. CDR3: CASSPRTGLSGELFF. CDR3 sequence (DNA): TGTGCCAGCAGCCCAAGGACAGGGTTGAGCGGGGAGCTGTTTTTT.

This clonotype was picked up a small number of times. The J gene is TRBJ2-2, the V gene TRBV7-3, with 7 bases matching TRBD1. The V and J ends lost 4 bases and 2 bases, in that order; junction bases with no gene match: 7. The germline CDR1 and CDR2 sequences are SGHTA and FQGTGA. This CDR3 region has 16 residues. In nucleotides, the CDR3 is TGTGCCAGCAGCTCGCAGGGGGTGGTTAACACCGGGGAGCTGTTTTTT. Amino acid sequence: CASSSQGVVNTGELFF.

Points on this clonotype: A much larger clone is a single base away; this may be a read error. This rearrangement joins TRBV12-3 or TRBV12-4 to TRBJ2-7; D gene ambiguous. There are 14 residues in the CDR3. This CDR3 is CANSLDPSLYEQYF. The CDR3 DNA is TGTGCCAACAGTTTGGACCCGTCTCTTTACGAGCAGTACTTC.

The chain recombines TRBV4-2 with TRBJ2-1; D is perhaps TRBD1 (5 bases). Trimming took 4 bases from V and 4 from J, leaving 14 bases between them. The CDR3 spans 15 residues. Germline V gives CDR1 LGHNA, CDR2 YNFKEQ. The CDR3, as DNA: TGTGCCAGCAGCCCGGACAATTCCCTGTACAATGAGCAGTTCTTC. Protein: CASSPDNSLYNEQFF.

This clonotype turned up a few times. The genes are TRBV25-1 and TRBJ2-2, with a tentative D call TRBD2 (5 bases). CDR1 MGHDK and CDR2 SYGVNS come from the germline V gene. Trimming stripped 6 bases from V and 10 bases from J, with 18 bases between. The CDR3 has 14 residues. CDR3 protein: CASRAEGRIEELFF. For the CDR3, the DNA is TGTGCCAGCAGGGCAGAGGGCAGAATTGAGGAGCTGTTTTTT.

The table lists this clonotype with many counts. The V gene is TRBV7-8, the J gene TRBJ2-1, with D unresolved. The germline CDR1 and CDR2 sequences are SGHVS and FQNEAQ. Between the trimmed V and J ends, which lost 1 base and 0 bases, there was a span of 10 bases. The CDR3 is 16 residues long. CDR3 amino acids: CASSLVIMSSYNEQFF. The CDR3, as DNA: TGTGCCAGCAGCTTAGTGATCATGAGCTCCTACAATGAGCAGTTCTTC.

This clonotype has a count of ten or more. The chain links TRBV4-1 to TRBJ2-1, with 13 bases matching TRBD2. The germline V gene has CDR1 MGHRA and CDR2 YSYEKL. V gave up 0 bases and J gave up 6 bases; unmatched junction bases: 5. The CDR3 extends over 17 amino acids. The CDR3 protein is CASSQEWGTSGINEQFF. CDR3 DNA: TGCGCCAGCAGCCAAGAATGGGGGACTAGCGGGATCAATGAGCAGTTCTTC.

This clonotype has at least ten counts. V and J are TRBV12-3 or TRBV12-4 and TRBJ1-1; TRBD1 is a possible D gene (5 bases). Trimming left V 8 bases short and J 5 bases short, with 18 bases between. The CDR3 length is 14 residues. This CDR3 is CASYLGAGRTEAFF. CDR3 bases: TGTGCCAGCTACCTTGGGGCGGGGAGGACTGAAGCTTTCTTT.

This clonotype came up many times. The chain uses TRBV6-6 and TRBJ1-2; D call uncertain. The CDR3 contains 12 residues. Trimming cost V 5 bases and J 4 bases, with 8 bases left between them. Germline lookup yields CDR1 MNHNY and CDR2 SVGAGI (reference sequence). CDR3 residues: CASSPRFYGYTF. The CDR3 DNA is TGTGCCAGCAGTCCTCGGTTCTATGGCTACACCTTC.

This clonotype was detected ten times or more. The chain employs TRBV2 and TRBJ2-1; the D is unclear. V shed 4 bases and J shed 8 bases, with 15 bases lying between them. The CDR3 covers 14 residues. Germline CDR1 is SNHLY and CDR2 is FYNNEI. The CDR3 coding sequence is TGTGCCAGCAGTGCCCTACCAGGTACAGATGAGCAGTTCTTC. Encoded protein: CASSALPGTDEQFF. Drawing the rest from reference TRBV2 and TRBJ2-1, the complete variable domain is EPEVTQTPSHQVTQMGQEVILRCVPISNHLYFYWYRQILGQKVEFLVSFYNNEISEKSEIFDDQFSVERPDGSNFTLKIRSTKLEDSAMYFCASSALPGTDEQFFGPGTRLTVL.

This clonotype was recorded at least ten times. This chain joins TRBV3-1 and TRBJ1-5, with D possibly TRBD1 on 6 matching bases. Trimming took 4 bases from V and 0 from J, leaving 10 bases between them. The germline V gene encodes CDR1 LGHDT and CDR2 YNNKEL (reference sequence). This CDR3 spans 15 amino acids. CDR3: CASSPDSFSNQPQHF. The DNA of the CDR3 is TGTGCCAGCAGCCCGGACAGTTTTAGCAATCAGCCCCAGCATTTT.

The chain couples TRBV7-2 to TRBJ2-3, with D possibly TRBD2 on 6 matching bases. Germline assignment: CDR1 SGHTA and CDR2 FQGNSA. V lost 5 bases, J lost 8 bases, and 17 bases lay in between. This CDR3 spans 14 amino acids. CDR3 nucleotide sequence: TGTGCCAGCAGCCTATCTAGGCTGGGGGGTACGCAGTATTTT. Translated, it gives CASSLSRLGGTQYF.

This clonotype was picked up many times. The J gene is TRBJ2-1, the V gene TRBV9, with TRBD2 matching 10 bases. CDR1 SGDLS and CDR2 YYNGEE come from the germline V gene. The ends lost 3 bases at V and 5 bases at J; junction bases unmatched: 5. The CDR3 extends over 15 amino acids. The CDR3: CASSATSGDDNEQFF. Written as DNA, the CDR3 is TGTGCCAGCAGCGCCACTAGCGGGGACGACAATGAGCAGTTCTTC.